Below, 10 T cell receptor beta chains from the same sample are listed, as sequenced in a study of cytomegalovirus exposure and HLA in healthy donors. Clones were read by immunoSEQ multiplex PCR, and TCRdb kept only the in-frame ones, dropping some. The profile shows some 190,000 clones, roughly 82% of them singletons. Material for sequencing was PBMCs. The source is a woman aged 18-29 years in good health and CMV-seronegative.

In the case of this clone: The sample has other DNA sequences that encode this CDR3 too. This sequence joins TRBV20-1 and TRBJ2-5; 7 bases line up with TRBD2. The V gene end was trimmed by 3 bases and the J gene end by 5 bases; junction bases not matched to a gene: 0. The CDR3 has 11 amino acids. The germline gives CDR1 DFQATT, CDR2 SNEGSKA (reference sequence). The CDR3 sequence: CSASGGETQYF. In DNA, the CDR3 is TGCAGTGCTAGCGGGGGGGAGACCCAGTACTTC.

V usage is TRBV7-2 and J usage is TRBJ2-7; 10 bases match TRBD1. Germline V gene data show CDR1 as SGHTA and CDR2 as FQGNSA. CDR3 length equals 14 residues. After removal of 3 bases from V and 4 bases from J, the junction contained 3 bases not matched to a gene. The CDR3 reads CASSFGTGAYEQYF. The CDR3 DNA reads TGTGCCAGCAGCTTTGGGACAGGGGCATACGAGCAGTACTTC.

The chain links TRBV6-4 to TRBJ2-2, with 8 bases aligning to TRBD2. This CDR3 spans 14 amino acids. The V gene's germline CDR1 is MRHNA and CDR2 SNTAGT. V was clipped by 4 bases and J by 5 bases; unmatched bases: 3. The CDR3 sequence: CASSVAGGTGELFF. The CDR3 DNA sequence: TGTGCCAGCAGTGTGGCGGGGGGAACCGGGGAGCTGTTTTTT.

V and J are TRBV5-1 and TRBJ2-1; TRBD2 matches 10 bases. The CDR3 contains 18 residues. Germline V gene sequence: CDR1 SGHRS, CDR2 YFSETQ. Losses at the gene ends were 4 bases for V and 0 bases for J; bases not matched to a gene: 10. The CDR3 sequence is CASSTGTSALSSYNEQFF. In DNA form, the CDR3 reads TGCGCCAGCAGCACCGGGACTAGCGCCCTGAGCTCCTACAATGAGCAGTTCTTC.

The gene calls are TRBV6-1 and TRBJ2-5, with D maybe TRBD1 (6 bases). V dropped 5 bases and J dropped 9 bases, with 10 bases sitting between them. The CDR3 extends over 11 amino acids. Germline V gene sequence: CDR1 MNHNS, CDR2 SASEGT. CDR3 in DNA: TGTGCCAGCAGTATACAGGGACCCCAGTACTTC. Translating it yields CASSIQGPQYF.

This chain connects TRBV18 to TRBJ2-7; a possible D gene is TRBD1 (5 bases). The CDR3 has 14 residues. Trimming cost V 2 bases and J 11 bases, with 19 bases left between them. Looked up from germline, CDR1 is KGHSH and CDR2 is LQKENI. The CDR3 reads CASSPATADSVKYF. CDR3 nucleotides: TGTGCCAGCTCACCAGCGACAGCCGATTCGGTGAAGTACTTC.

The rearrangement uses TRBV5-1 and TRBJ1-1; no definite D call. Trimming shortened V by 3 bases and J by 11 bases, and 11 bases separated the two germline ends. The CDR3 consists of 11 residues. Germline CDR1 SGHRS, CDR2 YFSETQ. DNA for the CDR3: TGCGCCAGCAGCTCCTCCCGGGGTGCTTTCTTT. Amino acid sequence: CASSSSRGAFF.

This chain links TRBV5-1 with TRBJ2-7; 9 positions agree with TRBD1. The length of the CDR3 is 16 residues. Germline trimming cut 3 bases from V and 7 bases from J; bases unmatched to any gene: 14. Germline loops: CDR1 SGHRS, CDR2 YFSETQ. As DNA, the CDR3 is TGCGCCAGCAGCTACGCCCGAGGACAGGGGCTCTTGGAGCAGTACTTC. Its protein product is CASSYARGQGLLEQYF. Combining the CDR3 with reference TRBV5-1 and TRBJ2-7 gives the whole variable domain KAGVTQTPRYLIKTRGQQVTLSCSPISGHRSVSWYQQTPGQGLQFLFEYFSETQRNKGNFPGRFSGRQFSNSRSEMNVSTLELGDSALYLCASSYARGQGLLEQYFGPGTRLTVT.

V gene TRBV9 combines with J gene TRBJ1-5, with 8 positions matching TRBD1. Germline CDR1 and CDR2: SGDLS and YYNGEE. The V segment lost 3 bases and the J segment 2 bases; nucleotides outside the gene matches: 4. The CDR3 spans 15 residues. The CDR3 spells CASSATGGGNQPQHF. The CDR3 DNA reads TGTGCCAGCAGCGCTACAGGGGGAGGCAATCAGCCCCAGCATTTT.

This chain uses TRBV5-4 with TRBJ1-2, with D hard to call. The CDR3 is 16 amino acids. Trimming left V 4 bases short and J 8 bases short, with 24 bases between. In germline, CDR1 is SGHNT, CDR2 YYREEE (reference sequence). The CDR3 DNA reads as TGTGCCAGCAGCCCCACGGGGTCCGGGAATCCGAACGGCTACACCTTC. This sequence encodes CASSPTGSGNPNGYTF.